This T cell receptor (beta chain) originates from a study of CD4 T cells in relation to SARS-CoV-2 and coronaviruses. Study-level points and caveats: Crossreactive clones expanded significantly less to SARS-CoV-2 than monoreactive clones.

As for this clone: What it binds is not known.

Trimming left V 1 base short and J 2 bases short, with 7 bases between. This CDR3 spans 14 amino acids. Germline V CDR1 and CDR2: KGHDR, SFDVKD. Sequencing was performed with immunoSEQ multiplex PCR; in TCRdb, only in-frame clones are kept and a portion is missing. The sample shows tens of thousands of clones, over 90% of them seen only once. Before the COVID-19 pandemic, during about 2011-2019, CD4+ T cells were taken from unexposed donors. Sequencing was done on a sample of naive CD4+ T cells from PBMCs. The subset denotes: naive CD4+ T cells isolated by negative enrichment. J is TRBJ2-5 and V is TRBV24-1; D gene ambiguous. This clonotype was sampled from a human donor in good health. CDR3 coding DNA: TGTGCCACCAGTGATTTTACAGAACAAGAGACCCAGTACTTC. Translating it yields CATSDFTEQETQYF.